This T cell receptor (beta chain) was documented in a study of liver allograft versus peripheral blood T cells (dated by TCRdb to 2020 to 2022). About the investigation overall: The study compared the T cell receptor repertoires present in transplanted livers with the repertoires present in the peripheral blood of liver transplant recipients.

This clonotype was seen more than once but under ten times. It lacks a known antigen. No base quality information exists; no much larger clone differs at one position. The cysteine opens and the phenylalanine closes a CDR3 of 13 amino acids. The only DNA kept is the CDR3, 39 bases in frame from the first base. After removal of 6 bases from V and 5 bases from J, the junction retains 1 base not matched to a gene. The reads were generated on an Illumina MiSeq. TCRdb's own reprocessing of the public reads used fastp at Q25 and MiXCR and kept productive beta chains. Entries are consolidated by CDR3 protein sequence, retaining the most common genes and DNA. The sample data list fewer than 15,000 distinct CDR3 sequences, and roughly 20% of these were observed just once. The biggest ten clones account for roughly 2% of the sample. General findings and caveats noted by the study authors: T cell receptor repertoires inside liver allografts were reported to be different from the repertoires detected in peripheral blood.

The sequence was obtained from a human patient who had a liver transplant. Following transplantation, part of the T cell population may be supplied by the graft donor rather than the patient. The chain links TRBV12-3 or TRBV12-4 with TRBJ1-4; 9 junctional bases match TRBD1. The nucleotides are TGTGCCAGCAGGGGACAGGGAAATGAAAAACTGTTTTTT. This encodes CASRGQGNEKLFF.